This entry lists 25 T cell receptor beta chains sequenced from one sample in a study of regulatory T cells in long-lasting Graves disease (dated by TCRdb to the early 2020s). The time point label on this specimen signifies: newly diagnosed GD, antithyroid drugs for less than 3 months. RNA was extracted from PBMCs in TRIzol for both TCR sequencing and RNA sequencing. The method was multiplex PCR. TCRdb records Illumina HiSeq 4000 as the sequencer. CDR3 regions were amplified by Arm-PCR with iRepertoire HTBI primers to construct TCR beta libraries. Using fastp trimming at Q25 and MiXCR clonotype assembly, TCRdb reanalyzed the public sequencing data and kept in-frame beta chains. Each CDR3 protein gets just one entry, which takes the most common genes and DNA from the rows behind it. The sample table lists a few hundred thousand distinct CDR3 sequences, about 11% of them with a count of one. The ten largest clones take up under 20% of the sample.

These data were also reused for a study on T cells in Graves' hyperthyroidism and ophthalmopathy.

This sample comprised peripheral blood mononuclear cells (PBMCs), obtained at new diagnosis, from a patient treated with antithyroid drugs. The receptors come from a woman in her late teens or twenties with Graves disease. Donor details come from another sample of the same person, matched by shared clones.

This clonotype was seen only a few times. The V gene is TRBV20-1, the J gene TRBJ1-1; no definite D call. CDR3 length: 10 residues. Germline assignment: CDR1 DFQATT and CDR2 SNEGSKA (reference sequence). The V gene lost 6 bases and the J gene lost 0 bases, with 2 bases spanning the gap. The CDR3 sequence is CSALNTEAFF. CDR3 nucleotides: TGCAGTGCCTTGAACACTGAAGCTTTCTTT.

This clonotype was recorded at least ten times. The chain recombines TRBV7-9 with TRBJ2-2; no clear D gene. V was pared by 1 base and J by 2 bases, with 5 bases between. Germline V gene lookup returns CDR1 SEHNR and CDR2 FQNEAQ (reference sequence). This CDR3 comprises 14 residues. CDR3 sequence (DNA): TGTGCCAGCAGCTTAGGCAGAAACACCGGGGAGCTGTTTTTT. Its translation: CASSLGRNTGELFF.

The CDR3 nucleotides are TGTGCCAGCAGCCCGGGACTAGCGGGGAAGACCCAGTACTTC. It is translated as CASSPGLAGKTQYF. The chain links TRBV7-2 to TRBJ2-5, with TRBD2 matching 13 bases. This CDR3 spans 14 amino acids. Germline CDR1 is SGHTA and CDR2 is FQGNSA. With 5 bases clipped from V and 6 bases from J, the junction kept 3 bases outside the gene matches.

This rearrangement joins TRBV6-1 to TRBJ2-3, with a possible D match to TRBD1 (6 bases). CDR1 is MNHNS, CDR2 SASEGT, per germline. With 6 bases removed from V and 1 base from J, the gap between germline ends came to 20 bases. The CDR3 consists of 17 residues. The CDR3: CASRHGDKITRTDTQYF. The CDR3 DNA reads TGTGCCAGCAGACATGGGGACAAAATCACACGCACAGATACGCAGTATTTT.

The rearrangement links TRBV20-1 to TRBJ2-1; tentative D call: TRBD2 (7 bases). This CDR3 region has 17 residues. The V and J ends lost 3 bases and 0 bases respectively, with 18 bases between them. Germline V gene sequence: CDR1 DFQATT, CDR2 SNEGSKA (reference sequence). CDR3 coding DNA: TGCAGTGCTAGGGCAGGGGACCTAGCGGTCTCCTACAATGAGCAGTTCTTC. This codes for CSARAGDLAVSYNEQFF.

This clonotype was found many times. V and J are TRBV2 and TRBJ2-5, with D possibly TRBD1 on 6 matching bases. The CDR3 length is 13 residues. Germline values: CDR1 SNHLY, CDR2 FYNNEI. Deletions cut 7 bases from V and 5 bases from J, with 14 bases between. CDR3 bases: TGTGCCAGCAAGGTCAGGGGCAAGGAGACCCAGTACTTC. Its translation: CASKVRGKETQYF.

Here the CDR3 reads CASSLVRDWGTGELFF. The CDR3, as DNA: TGTGCCAGCAGCTTAGTTCGGGACTGGGGCACCGGGGAGCTGTTTTTT. The chain joins TRBV7-9 to TRBJ2-2; a possible D gene is TRBD2 (6 bases). This CDR3 contains 16 residues. Germline loops: CDR1 SEHNR, CDR2 FQNEAQ (reference sequence). The V and J ends lost 1 base and 4 bases respectively, with 13 bases between them.

This clonotype was counted many times. This chain's CDR3 is CASSQSAQGISYEQYF. CDR3 coding DNA: TGCGCCAGCAGCCAATCCGCACAGGGGATCTCCTACGAGCAGTACTTC. The chain couples TRBV4-3 to TRBJ2-7, with 7 bases matching TRBD1. Losses at the gene ends were 2 bases for V and 0 bases for J; bases not matched to a gene: 7. Germline CDR1 and CDR2: LGHNA and YSLEER. The CDR3 runs 16 residues.

This clonotype was seen at least ten times. An end of the junction does not agree with germline; a read error may underlie this. The J gene is TRBJ2-6, the V gene TRBV6-2 or TRBV6-3; the D gene is possibly TRBD1 (5 bases). The CDR3 extends over 15 amino acids. CDR1 is MNHEY and CDR2 is SVGEGT in the germline V gene. DNA of the CDR3: TGTGCCAGCAGGCTGCAGATCTCTGGGGCTAACGTCCTGACTTTC. Translation gives CASRLQISGANVLTF.

This clonotype was observed a handful of times. The CDR3 DNA is TGTGCCAGCTCTCTTATTGCAGCTAAGGGCACAGATACGCAGTATTTT. Translation gives CASSLIAAKGTDTQYF. This chain joins TRBV27 and TRBJ2-3; D remains unclear. Germline V gene lookup returns CDR1 MNHEY and CDR2 SMNVEV (reference sequence). V was cut by 8 bases and J by 1 base, with 19 bases left in between. This CDR3 region has 16 residues.

The chain combines TRBV29-1 with TRBJ1-1, with 8 bases fitting TRBD1. The germline V gene encodes CDR1 SQVTM and CDR2 ANQGSEA. The CDR3 covers 15 residues. V lost 6 bases to trimming and J lost 6 bases; unmatched junction nucleotides: 15. CDR3 nucleotides: TGCAGCGTCGACCGTAGACAGGGGAGGTTCGCTGAAGCTTTCTTT. It encodes CSVDRRQGRFAEAFF.

On this clonotype itself: Being one base from a much bigger clone, this may be a read error. DNA for the CDR3: TGTGCCAGCAGTGATCTACTCGGGGGCGCAAGGTATGGCTACACCTTC. Residues: CASSDLLGGARYGYTF. The chain couples TRBV6-2 or TRBV6-3 to TRBJ1-2; the D gene is possibly TRBD1 (6 bases). Germline V gene lookup returns CDR1 MNHEY and CDR2 SVGEGT. V dropped 5 bases and J dropped 5 bases, with 21 bases sitting between them. The CDR3 contains 16 residues.

This clonotype has ten or more counts. The rearrangement joins TRBV6-5 to TRBJ2-1; tentative D call: TRBD2 (7 bases). This CDR3 region has 16 residues. The germline V and J ends were trimmed by 2 bases and 4 bases, with 15 bases remaining between them. CDR1 MNHEY and CDR2 SVGAGI come from the germline V gene. The DNA for the CDR3 is TGTGCCAGCAGTTACAATGGGGGGGGCGATTACAATGAGCAGTTCTTC. Its protein product is CASSYNGGGDYNEQFF.

This clonotype was counted many times. The genes are TRBV7-2 and TRBJ2-5; 9 nucleotides agree with TRBD1. The germline CDR1 and CDR2 sequences are SGHTA and FQGNSA. The V segment lost 5 bases and the J segment 4 bases; nucleotides outside the gene matches: 5. The CDR3 is 14 residues long. Here the CDR3 DNA reads TGTGCCAGCAGCCTAGGGACAGGGTTAGAGACCCAGTACTTC. It encodes CASSLGTGLETQYF.

This clonotype was detected ten times or more. V gene TRBV6-1 combines with J gene TRBJ2-5; 10 bases align to TRBD1. V was pared by 6 bases and J by 4 bases, with 14 bases of the junction left unmatched. The CDR3 totals 17 residues. The germline CDR1 and CDR2 sequences are MNHNS and SASEGT. The CDR3 DNA follows: TGTGCCAGCAGAGAGACTCCGGGACAGGGGCTCGGAGAGACCCAGTACTTC. Translating it yields CASRETPGQGLGETQYF.

This clonotype was counted many times. The chain couples TRBV7-2 to TRBJ1-2; weak D call: TRBD1 (5 bases). CDR1 and CDR2 from the germline V gene are SGHTA and FQGNSA. The CDR3 contains 15 residues. V lost 2 bases, J lost 4 bases, and 14 bases lay in between. CDR3 residues: CASSLQGPRTYGYTF. Written as DNA, the CDR3 is TGTGCCAGCAGCTTACAGGGCCCCCGGACCTATGGCTACACCTTC.

The chain is built from TRBV11-1 and TRBJ1-1, with TRBD1 identical over 7 bases. Trimming cost V 7 bases and J 3 bases; bases outside gene matches: 5. The germline V gene encodes CDR1 SGHAT and CDR2 FQDESV (reference sequence). CDR3 size: 13 residues. This chain's CDR3 is CASTHDRDTEAFF. The CDR3 bases are TGTGCCAGCACCCATGACAGGGACACTGAAGCTTTCTTT. Looking up the rest from reference TRBV11-1 and TRBJ1-1 gives the full variable domain: EAEVAQSPRYKITEKSQAVAFWCDPISGHATLYWYRQILGQGPELLVQFQDESVVDDSQLPKDRFSAERLKGVDSTLKIQPAELGDSAMYLCASTHDRDTEAFFGQGTRLTVV.

Ten or more counts support this clonotype. The V gene is TRBV28, the J gene TRBJ1-2; D is ambiguous. V was clipped by 7 bases and J by 0 bases, with 15 bases between them. Germline assignment: CDR1 MDHEN and CDR2 SYDVKM. CDR3 size: 15 residues. CDR3 sequence: CASKPRENTNYGYTF. Written as DNA, the CDR3 is TGTGCCAGCAAACCACGAGAGAACACTAACTATGGCTACACCTTC.

The V and J genes are TRBV7-8 and TRBJ2-7; no definite D call. Germline assignment: CDR1 SGHVS and CDR2 FQNEAQ. The V and J ends lost 3 bases and 2 bases respectively, with 14 bases between them. The CDR3 covers 15 residues. CDR3 amino acids: CASSFRRWATYEQYF. The CDR3 bases are TGTGCCAGCAGCTTTCGTCGGTGGGCCACCTACGAGCAGTACTTC.

This clonotype turned up a few times. The chain has TRBV5-1 and TRBJ2-7; TRBD2 matches at 11 bases. Germline CDR1 reads SGHRS; CDR2 reads YFSETQ. Unmatched junction bases numbered 13, after V lost 2 bases and J lost 0 bases. CDR3 length: 19 amino acids. Here the CDR3 reads CASSLRDGSTSGVSYEQYF. The CDR3 DNA reads TGCGCCAGCAGCTTACGGGACGGATCGACTAGCGGGGTCTCCTACGAGCAGTACTTC.

This clonotype turned up a few times. The rearrangement links TRBV6-2 or TRBV6-3 to TRBJ2-7; 8 bases map to TRBD2. Losses at the gene ends were 0 bases for V and 2 bases for J; bases not matched to a gene: 6. The CDR3 extends over 16 amino acids. In germline, CDR1 is MNHEY, CDR2 SVGEGT. CDR3 nucleotide sequence: TGTGCCAGCAGTTACTCGTTAAGCGGGAGAACCTACGAGCAGTACTTC. Protein product: CASSYSLSGRTYEQYF.

As concerns this clonotype: Its ends do not fully match the called genes, so a read error is possible. The chain joins TRBV7-8 to TRBJ2-3; maybe TRBD2 (5 bases). There are 14 residues in the CDR3. Germline loops: CDR1 SGHVS, CDR2 FQNEAQ. Here the CDR3 DNA reads TGTGCCAGCAGCTTATTGGGAGACTTCGATATGCAGTATTTT. Protein product: CASSLLGDFDMQYF.

This clonotype was seen a handful of times. This sequence joins TRBV20-1 and TRBJ1-1, with D perhaps matching TRBD1 (5 bases). Germline values: CDR1 DFQATT, CDR2 SNEGSKA (reference sequence). The CDR3 extends over 15 amino acids. The V end lost 4 bases, the J end lost 0 bases, and 15 bases lay between the germline ends. Written as DNA, the CDR3 is TGCAGTGCTATACTGCCCCGGGGCCTGAACACTGAAGCTTTCTTT. Its translation: CSAILPRGLNTEAFF.

This clonotype was recorded a few times. This chain joins TRBV30 and TRBJ1-1; D unresolved. Per the germline V gene, CDR1 is GTSNPN and CDR2 is SVGIG (reference sequence). The CDR3 contains 14 residues. The ends were cut back, 0 bases at V and 0 bases at J, with 8 bases in the middle. CDR3 residues: CAWSVAGMNTEAFF. CDR3 coding DNA: TGTGCCTGGAGTGTAGCTGGCATGAACACTGAAGCTTTCTTT.

The sample holds a few counts of this clonotype. The chain combines TRBV7-2 with TRBJ2-3; 7 bases are a match to TRBD2. The CDR3 runs 16 residues. The J segment lost 3 bases and the V segment lost 4 bases, leaving 10 bases of the junction unmatched. Germline CDR1 and CDR2: SGHTA and FQGNSA. The CDR3 is CASSSLLAQPTDTQYF. CDR3 DNA: TGTGCCAGCAGCTCCTTACTAGCGCAACCTACAGATACGCAGTATTTT.